This T cell receptor (beta chain) was identified during a study of blood T cell repertoires in COVID-19 (dated by TCRdb to 2018 to 2021). Background for the entire study: The collaborator samples originated in the United States, Italy and Spain and spanned the acute and convalescent phases of COVID-19. Nearly every sample came with metadata listing a de-identified subject ID, COVID-19 status, age in years and sex. The samples were drawn from the first 160 participants of the ongoing ImmuneRACE study and from some 1,300 subjects provided by 6 global collaborators. The prospective study material was composed of cDNA or gDNA derived from T cells, B-cell-depleted T cells, or PBMCs. The repertoires were released in a freely available public database meant as a resource for research on the immune response to SARS-CoV-2. HLA class I and class II types, where available, came from metadata supplied by the sample provider rather than from assay-based typing. Deeply sampled blood TCRbeta repertoires from subjects exposed to, actively infected with, or recovered from COVID-19 were included in the dataset. The study at large found these results: How much clinical and demographic metadata was included differed by source and by participant, and the metadata was provided uncurated.

Participants in the prospective study were aged 18 to 89 years, lived in about two dozen United States geographic areas, and enrolled through a virtual design. To assign participants to cohorts, the prospective study relied on clinical history that participants themselves reported in a screening survey and a study questionnaire. Exposed participants were defined as having been in contact with someone with a PCR-confirmed or clinician-diagnosed COVID-19 case within 2 weeks of study entry. In the prospective study, whole blood, serum and a nasopharyngeal or oropharyngeal swab were collected from each participant by mobile phlebotomists. Prospective study participants could optionally give additional blood draws and questionnaires over an approximately 2-month period. Blood samples from the prospective study were shipped frozen or at room temperature prior to DNA extraction. Trimming takes 2 bases from V and 5 bases from J, and the germline ends sit 18 bases apart. The CDR3 has 16 amino acids, counting the end cysteine and phenylalanine. The kept DNA is CDR3 alone, 48 bases in frame from the first base. CDR1 LNHNV and CDR2 YYDKDF are derived from the germline V gene (reference sequence).

TCRbeta CDR3 regions were amplified from genomic DNA by means of the immunoSEQ Assay, a bias-controlled multiplex PCR. Processing in the source paper ran as follows. The number of nucleated cells in each sample was estimated by amplification of reference gene primers within the assay. To quantify the absolute abundance of each unique TCRbeta CDR3 rearrangement, sequence reads were collapsed and filtered. For each sample, productive Simpson clonality was calculated by taking the square root of Simpson's diversity index across productive rearrangements. Drawn from immuneACCESS, this table holds only the in-frame rearrangements with V and J called that TCRdb kept. Clones are partly lost; checked studies trace under half to an unresolved V gene and leave the rest unexplained. The V and J calls and clone size were taken over from that table, and D and trimming were inferred from the DNA. Recorded for this sample are 290,000 or so clones; roughly 85% of them occurred a single time. 4.5% to 6% of the sample lies in the top ten.

A word on this clone: Its antigen is currently not known. No much larger clonotype is one base removed from it; base qualities were not supplied.

The sequenced sample was PBMCs or T cells enriched from blood (not recorded which). This receptor was obtained from a man aged 40-50 years who had been exposed to COVID-19. The chain links TRBV15 with TRBJ2-5; too little of a D gene remains to name it. The bases read TGTGCCACCAGCAGACGGTTCGCGCTTGATTTGGAGACCCAGTACTTC. This yields the protein CATSRRFALDLETQYF.